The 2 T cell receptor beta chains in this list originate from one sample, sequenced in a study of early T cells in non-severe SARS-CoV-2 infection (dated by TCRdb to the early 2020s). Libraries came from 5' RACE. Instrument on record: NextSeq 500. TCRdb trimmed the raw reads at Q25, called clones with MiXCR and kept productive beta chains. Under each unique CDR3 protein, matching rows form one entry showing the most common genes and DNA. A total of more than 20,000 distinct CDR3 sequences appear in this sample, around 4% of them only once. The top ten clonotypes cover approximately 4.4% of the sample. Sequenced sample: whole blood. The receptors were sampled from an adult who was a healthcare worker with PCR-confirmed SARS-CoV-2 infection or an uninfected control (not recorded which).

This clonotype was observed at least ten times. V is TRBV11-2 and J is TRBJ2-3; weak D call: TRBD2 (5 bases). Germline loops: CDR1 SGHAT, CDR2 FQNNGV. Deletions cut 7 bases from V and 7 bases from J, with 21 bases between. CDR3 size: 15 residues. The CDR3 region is CASTATMLTGYTQYF. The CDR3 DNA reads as TGTGCCAGCACCGCCACCATGCTAACGGGGTATACGCAGTATTTT.

CDR3 sequence reads: CSARVGGRDTQYF. The DNA of the CDR3 is TGCAGTGCTAGGGTGGGGGGAAGAGATACGCAGTATTTT. The rearrangement joins TRBV20-1 to TRBJ2-3; tentative D call: TRBD2 (6 bases). Trimming took off 3 bases at V and 5 bases at J, with 12 bases between the two ends. In germline, CDR1 is DFQATT, CDR2 SNEGSKA (reference sequence). CDR3 length: 13 residues.